The 26 T cell receptor beta chains in this list originate from one sample, sequenced in a study of T cells after yellow fever vaccination. TCRdb re-called the 5' RACE reads with MiXCR, one entry per CDR3 protein. The data hold 250,000 to 400,000 distinct CDR3 sequences, with roughly 4.3% observed a single time. The specimen was PBMCs, collected 5 days after the yellow fever booster vaccination. The receptor set was obtained from a young man who received the YFV17D yellow fever vaccine.

This clonotype came up a few times. V is TRBV5-1 and J is TRBJ1-2, with a possible D match to TRBD1 (5 bases). The V end lost 4 bases, the J end lost 5 bases, and 15 bases lay between the germline ends. The germline V gene has CDR1 SGHRS and CDR2 YFSETQ. The CDR3 runs to 14 residues. The CDR3 reads CASSRGDFTYGYTF. CDR3 coding DNA: TGCGCCAGCAGCCGAGGGGACTTTACATATGGCTACACCTTC.

This clonotype was counted a few times. The J gene is TRBJ2-2, the V gene TRBV18; D may be TRBD2 (6 bases). This CDR3 has 12 residues. V lost 2 bases and J lost 10, with 8 bases in between. Per the germline V gene, CDR1 is KGHSH and CDR2 is LQKENI. In nucleotides, the CDR3 is TGTGCCAGCTCACCAAGGGAGGCGGAGCTGTTTTTT. Translating it yields CASSPREAELFF. Combining the CDR3 with reference TRBV18 and TRBJ2-2 gives the whole variable domain NAGVMQNPRHLVRRRGQEARLRCSPMKGHSHVYWYRQLPEEGLKFMVYLQKENIIDESGMPKERFSAEFPKEGPSILRIQQVVRGDSAAYFCASSPREAELFFGEGSRLTVL.

This chain joins TRBV6-1 and TRBJ2-5; no firm D call. Trimming left V 1 base short and J 4 bases short, with 7 bases between. The CDR3 sequence is 13 residues long. CDR1 is MNHNS and CDR2 is SASEGT in the germline V gene. CDR3 in amino acids: CASSEGRRETQYF. The CDR3 bases are TGTGCCAGCAGTGAAGGCAGGCGAGAGACCCAGTACTTC.

Only a few counts were recorded for this clonotype. This chain joins TRBV7-6 and TRBJ1-1; weak D call: TRBD1 (6 bases). Looked up from germline, CDR1 is SGHVS and CDR2 is FNYEAQ. Trimming left V 5 bases short and J 0 bases short, with 13 bases between. The CDR3 has 15 residues. CDR3: CASSPRGAMNTEAFF. DNA of the CDR3: TGTGCCAGCAGCCCCAGGGGCGCCATGAACACTGAAGCTTTCTTT.

This chain uses TRBV27 with TRBJ1-1; D is ambiguous. Trimming pared 3 bases from V and 7 bases from J, leaving 12 bases between. Looked up from germline, CDR1 is MNHEY and CDR2 is SMNVEV (reference sequence). The CDR3 covers 13 residues. CDR3 in DNA: TGTGCCAGCAGTTTGTTGAGGGCCCGTGAAGCTTTCTTT. This translates into CASSLLRAREAFF.

This clonotype was seen many times. The chain uses TRBV5-1 and TRBJ1-1; D may be TRBD1 (5 bases). This CDR3 comprises 13 residues. V shed 4 bases and J shed 4 bases, with 11 bases lying between them. Germline V CDR1 and CDR2: SGHRS, YFSETQ. The CDR3 DNA sequence: TGCGCCAGCAGCCCTGGGACGATCACTGAAGCTTTCTTT. Translating gives CASSPGTITEAFF.

At least ten counts were recorded for this clonotype. The chain carries TRBV28 and TRBJ2-3; the D is unclear. Trimming removed 6 bases at V and 6 bases at J, with 19 bases between. The CDR3 is made up of 15 amino acids. Germline CDR1 is MDHEN and CDR2 is SYDVKM. The CDR3 nucleotides read TGTGCCAGCAGCCGTTCTGATGGAGAAGCCGATACGCAGTATTTT. Its translation: CASSRSDGEADTQYF.

The chain combines TRBV4-3 with TRBJ1-5; D not certain. This CDR3 is built from 20 residues. V was clipped by 1 base and J by 0 bases, with 22 bases between them. CDR1 and CDR2 from the germline V gene are LGHNA and YSLEER. CDR3 in DNA: TGCGCCAGCAGCCAAGTATATCCGATCGTAGACGGGTATAGCAATCAGCCCCAGCATTTT. The encoded protein is CASSQVYPIVDGYSNQPQHF.

The genes are TRBV15 and TRBJ1-2, with D tentatively TRBD1 (6 bases). Trimming stripped 1 base from V and 8 bases from J, with 17 bases between. Germline CDR1 LNHNV, CDR2 YYDKDF (reference sequence). The length of the CDR3 is 15 residues. DNA of the CDR3: TGTGCCACCAGCAGAGCCTCCGGGGGCCCCCGCGGCTACACCTTC. This encodes CATSRASGGPRGYTF.

This clonotype was counted ten times or more. The CDR3 nucleotides are TGCGCCAGCAGCAAAGCTTGGGGAACACCGGACTCTGGCTACACCTTC. Residues: CASSKAWGTPDSGYTF. V is TRBV5-1 and J is TRBJ1-2, with D unclear. Germline values: CDR1 SGHRS, CDR2 YFSETQ. Trimming shortened V by 4 bases and J by 7 bases, and 23 bases separated the two germline ends. The CDR3 extends over 16 amino acids.

With respect to this clonotype: A much bigger clone sits one base away, suggesting this may be a read error. The chain combines TRBV24-1 with TRBJ1-2; no clear D. The CDR3 is 13 amino acids. Trimming took off 4 bases at V and 3 bases at J, with 8 bases between the two ends. The germline CDR1 and CDR2 sequences are KGHDR and SFDVKD. CDR3 DNA: TGTGCCACCAGTGAAAGAGCAGACTATGGCTACACCTTC. Its protein product is CATSERADYGYTF.

There are many counts of this clonotype. The CDR3 is CASSSQGAPSYEQYF. The CDR3 region has the DNA TGTGCCAGCAGCTCACAGGGGGCCCCCTCCTACGAGCAGTACTTC. J is TRBJ2-7 and V is TRBV5-4, with 9 bases fitting TRBD1. V gave up 3 bases and J gave up 0 bases; unmatched junction bases: 4. The CDR3 totals 15 residues. CDR1 is SGHNT and CDR2 is YYREEE in the germline V gene (reference sequence).

The table lists this clonotype with a few counts. J is TRBJ1-3 and V is TRBV10-3; no definite D call. Per germline, CDR1 ENHRY and CDR2 SYGVKD. The CDR3 is 15 amino acids. Trimming shortened V by 10 bases and J by 0 bases, and 16 bases separated the two germline ends. CDR3 region: CATQRAGSSGNTIYF. The CDR3 DNA reads as TGTGCCACCCAGCGGGCAGGTAGCTCTGGAAACACCATATATTTT.

This clonotype was seen a handful of times. V gene TRBV18 combines with J gene TRBJ1-6; no firm D call. This CDR3 is built from 17 residues. Germline loops: CDR1 KGHSH, CDR2 LQKENI. Between the trimmed V and J ends, which lost 0 bases and 0 bases, there was a span of 9 bases. Here the CDR3 reads CASSPPNPGSYNSPLHF. The CDR3 nucleotides are TGTGCCAGCTCACCACCGAACCCAGGCTCCTATAATTCACCCCTCCACTTT.

This chain's CDR3 is CASSQDRYGRQNTEAFF. CDR3 coding DNA: TGCGCCAGCAGCCAAGATCGATACGGACGGCAGAACACTGAAGCTTTCTTT. The chain links TRBV4-1 to TRBJ1-1; D gene ambiguous. Germline values: CDR1 MGHRA, CDR2 YSYEKL. Trimming removed 0 bases at V and 1 base at J, with 15 bases between. The CDR3 length is 17 residues.

The sample holds a few counts of this clonotype. V gene TRBV7-9 combines with J gene TRBJ1-4, with D perhaps TRBD1 (6 bases). The length of the CDR3 is 17 residues. The V gene lost 4 bases and the J gene lost 3 bases, with 18 bases spanning the gap. Per germline, CDR1 SEHNR and CDR2 FQNEAQ (reference sequence). CDR3 DNA sequence: TGTGCCAGCAGCTCAACAGGGAAGGGTTCGCCTAATGAAAAACTGTTTTTT. Residues: CASSSTGKGSPNEKLFF. Combining the CDR3 with reference TRBV7-9 and TRBJ1-4 gives the whole variable domain DTGVSQNPRHKITKRGQNVTFRCDPISEHNRLYWYRQTLGQGPEFLTYFQNEAQLEKSRLLSDRFSAERPKGSFSTLEIQRTEQGDSAMYLCASSSTGKGSPNEKLFFGSGTQLSVL.

This clonotype was counted a few times. V usage is TRBV13 and J usage is TRBJ2-3; 10 bases are shared with TRBD2. Germline CDR1 reads PRHDT; CDR2 reads FYEKMQ (reference sequence). The CDR3 is 16 amino acids. The V segment lost 3 bases and the J segment 3 bases; nucleotides outside the gene matches: 6. CDR3 in amino acids: CASSFLLAGMTDTQYF. CDR3 in DNA: TGTGCCAGCAGCTTCTTACTAGCGGGGATGACAGATACGCAGTATTTT.

This clonotype was detected only a few times. Here the CDR3 reads CASSLVPTKPQHF. Written as DNA, the CDR3 is TGTGCCAGCAGCTTAGTCCCTACAAAGCCCCAGCATTTT. This chain links TRBV7-2 with TRBJ1-5; D remains unclear. V lost 1 base and J 8 bases, leaving 9 bases between the germline ends. The germline V gene has CDR1 SGHTA and CDR2 FQGNSA. CDR3 length equals 13 residues.

The rearrangement links TRBV7-9 to TRBJ2-2; D is perhaps TRBD1 (6 bases). The germline V gene has CDR1 SEHNR and CDR2 FQNEAQ (reference sequence). The V end was cut by 4 bases, the J end by 7 bases, with 13 bases between. CDR3 length: 14 amino acids. The DNA of the CDR3 is TGTGCCAGCAGCTCAAGGCGGACAGACGGGGAGCTGTTTTTT. It encodes CASSSRRTDGELFF.

The table lists this clonotype with a few counts. The rearrangement joins TRBV7-9 to TRBJ1-4; 8 positions agree with TRBD1. With 7 bases clipped from V and 11 bases from J, the junction kept 15 bases outside the gene matches. Germline V gives CDR1 SEHNR, CDR2 FQNEAQ (reference sequence). The CDR3 runs 15 residues. DNA for the CDR3: TGTGCCAGCAACACATTAACAGGGGGTAAGGTGAAACTGTTTTTT. Amino acid sequence: CASNTLTGGKVKLFF.

There are many counts of this clonotype. The chain combines TRBV10-2 with TRBJ2-7; either TRBD1 or TRBD2 may supply D (5 bases each). Germline assignment: CDR1 WSHSY and CDR2 SAAADI. The CDR3 is 15 amino acids. V shed 8 bases and J shed 3 bases, with 20 bases lying between them. The DNA of the CDR3 is TGCGCCAGCCAAGAGCCCTCGGGGACCTTCTACGAGCAGTACTTC. Protein sequence: CASQEPSGTFYEQYF.

This clonotype was observed many times. The J gene is TRBJ2-7, the V gene TRBV7-3; unclear D gene. This CDR3 contains 14 residues. The V end was cut by 1 base, the J end by 5 bases, with 12 bases between. Germline CDR1 and CDR2: SGHTA and FQGTGA. CDR3 protein: CASSLIPVSDEQYF. The DNA for the CDR3 is TGTGCCAGCAGCTTAATCCCAGTTTCGGACGAGCAGTACTTC.

This clonotype was detected many times. V usage is TRBV4-1 and J usage is TRBJ2-3; possibly TRBD1 for D (6 bases). V gave up 3 bases and J gave up 10 bases, with 11 bases separating them. The germline gives CDR1 MGHRA, CDR2 YSYEKL. The CDR3 runs 12 residues. The DNA for the CDR3 is TGCGCCAGCAGCCACGACCAGGGGCCGCAGTATTTT. Its translation: CASSHDQGPQYF.

This clonotype occurred a few times. This chain joins TRBV5-4 and TRBJ2-3, with D perhaps being TRBD1 or TRBD2 (6 bases each). Germline V CDR1 and CDR2: SGHNT, YYREEE (reference sequence). The CDR3 length is 17 residues. The germline V and J ends were trimmed by 4 bases and 0 bases, with 18 bases remaining between them. The DNA of the CDR3 is TGTGCCAGCAGCCGTAGGGTAACGGGGGCTAGCACAGATACGCAGTATTTT. It encodes CASSRRVTGASTDTQYF.

This chain joins TRBV6-5 and TRBJ1-5; D possibly corresponds to TRBD1 (5 bases). Between the trimmed V and J ends, which lost 5 bases and 4 bases, there was a span of 9 bases. CDR3 size: 13 residues. CDR1 and CDR2 (germline): MNHEY, SVGAGI. The CDR3: CASSMTENQPQHF. In nucleotides, the CDR3 is TGTGCCAGCAGTATGACAGAAAATCAGCCCCAGCATTTT.

This clonotype was seen at least ten times. This chain uses TRBV29-1 with TRBJ1-2; TRBD1 aligns across 9 bases. V shed 0 bases and J 4 bases; nucleotides not matched to a gene: 3. The CDR3 sequence is 14 residues long. Germline assignment: CDR1 SQVTM and CDR2 ANQGSEA. The CDR3 protein is CSVEDPGQGYGYTF. The CDR3 DNA follows: TGCAGCGTTGAAGATCCGGGACAGGGCTATGGCTACACCTTC. Supplemented by reference TRBV29-1 and TRBJ1-2, the full variable domain reads SAVISQKPSRDICQRGTSLTIQCQVDSQVTMMFWYRQQPGQSLTLIATANQGSEATYESGFVIDKFPISRPNLTFSTLTVSNMSPEDSSIYLCSVEDPGQGYGYTFGSGTRLTVV.